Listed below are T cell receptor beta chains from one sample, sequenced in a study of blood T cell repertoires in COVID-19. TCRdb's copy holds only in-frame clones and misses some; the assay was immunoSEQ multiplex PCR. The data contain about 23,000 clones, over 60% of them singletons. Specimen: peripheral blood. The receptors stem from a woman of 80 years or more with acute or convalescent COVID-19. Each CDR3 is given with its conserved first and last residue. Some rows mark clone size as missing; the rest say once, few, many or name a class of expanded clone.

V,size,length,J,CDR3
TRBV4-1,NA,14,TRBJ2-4,CASSQENGENIQYF
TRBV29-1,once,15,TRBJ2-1,CSVDGGQGAISEQFF
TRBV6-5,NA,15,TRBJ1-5,CASRLTGRSNQPQHF
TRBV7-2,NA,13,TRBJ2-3,CASRTSGTDTQYF
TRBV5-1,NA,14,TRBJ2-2,CASSQGAPPGELFF
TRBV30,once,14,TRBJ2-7,CAWSVGTGGYEQYF
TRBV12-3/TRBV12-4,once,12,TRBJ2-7,CASSLHRKEQYF
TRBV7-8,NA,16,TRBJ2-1,CASSLVAGAGYNEQFF
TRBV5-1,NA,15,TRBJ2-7,CASSSAPSGQYEQYF
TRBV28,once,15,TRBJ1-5,CASSLAGGPNQPQHF
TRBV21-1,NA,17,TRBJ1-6,CASSKEKGVYGYSPLHF
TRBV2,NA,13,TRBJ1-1,CASRGAPYTEAFF
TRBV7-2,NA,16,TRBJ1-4,CASGPREDREGKKLFF
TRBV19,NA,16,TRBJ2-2,CASSTPSTGSTGELFF
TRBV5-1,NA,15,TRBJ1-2,CASSGWTGGADGYTF
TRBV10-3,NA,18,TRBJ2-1,CAISDSFEGATSYNEQFF
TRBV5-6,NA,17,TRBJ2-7,CASSLGQSGIKTYEQYF
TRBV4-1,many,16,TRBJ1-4,CASSQDLGGFNEKLFF
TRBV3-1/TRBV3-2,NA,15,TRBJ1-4,CASSQGGRGRGKLFF
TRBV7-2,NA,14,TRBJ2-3,CASNRGRSTDTQYF
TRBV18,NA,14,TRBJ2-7,CASSLSGQNTEQYF
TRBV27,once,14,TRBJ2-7,CASSLSGARGEQYF
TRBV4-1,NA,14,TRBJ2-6,CASTGVGGANVLTF
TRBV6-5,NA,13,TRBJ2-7,CASSKGASYEQYF
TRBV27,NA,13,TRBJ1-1,CASSFRTGEEAFF
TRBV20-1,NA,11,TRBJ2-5,CSGQGQETQYF
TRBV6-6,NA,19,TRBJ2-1,CASSPLGTSGRAAYNEQFF
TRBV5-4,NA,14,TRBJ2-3,CASSLIVGADTQYF
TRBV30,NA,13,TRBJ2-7,CAWSRGTLGEQYF
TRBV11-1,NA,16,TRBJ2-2,CASSLLAGDVAGELFF
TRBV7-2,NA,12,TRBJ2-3,CASRDGGDTQYF
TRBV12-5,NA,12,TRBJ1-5,CASGFLGQPQHF
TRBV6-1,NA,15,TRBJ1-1,CASSEWTARGTEAFF
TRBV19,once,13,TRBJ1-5,CASSLQGEQPQHF
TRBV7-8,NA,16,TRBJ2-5,CASSLHPRTQQETQYF
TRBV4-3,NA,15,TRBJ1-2,CASSRQGMERGGYTF
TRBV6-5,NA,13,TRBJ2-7,CASSYSSTYEQYF
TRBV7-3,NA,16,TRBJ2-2,CASSLGGVPNTGELFF
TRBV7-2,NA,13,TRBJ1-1,CASSTRDYTEAFF
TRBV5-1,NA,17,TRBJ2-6,CASSFSGVGAGANVLTF
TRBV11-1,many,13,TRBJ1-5,CASSLEEDQPQHF
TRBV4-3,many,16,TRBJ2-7,CASSQDLAGRLYEQYF
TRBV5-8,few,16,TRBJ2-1,CASSLPGLAIYGEQFF
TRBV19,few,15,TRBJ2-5,CASSLTAGATETQYF
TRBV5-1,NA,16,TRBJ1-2,CASSLGWTGELYGYTF
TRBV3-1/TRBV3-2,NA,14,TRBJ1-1,CASSHRDSTGWAFF
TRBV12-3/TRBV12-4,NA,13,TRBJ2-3,CASRVQGQDTQYF
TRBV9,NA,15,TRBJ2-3,CASSAGTWSTDTQYF
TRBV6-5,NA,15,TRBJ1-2,CASSYSMTGGIGYTF
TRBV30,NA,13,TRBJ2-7,CAWDRGTSYEQYF
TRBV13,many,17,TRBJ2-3,CASSLPNQAGDTDTQYF
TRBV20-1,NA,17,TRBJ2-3,CSASSEGTSGGTDTQYF
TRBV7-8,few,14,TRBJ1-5,CASSFQEAREPQHF
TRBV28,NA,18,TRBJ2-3,CASSQDKRGTGFTDTQYF
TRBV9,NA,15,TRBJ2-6,CASSVGGPGANVLTF